A selection of T cell receptor beta chains follows, all from one sample in a study of blood T cell repertoires in COVID-19. Repertoires were generated with immunoSEQ multiplex PCR, while TCRdb's copy carries only in-frame clones and drops some. The data contain approximately 210,000 clones, 70% to 85% of them singletons. Sequenced input: PBMCs or T cells enriched from blood (not recorded which). The receptor source for this set is a woman aged 60-75 years who had recovered from COVID-19. The CDR3 runs from the conserved cysteine through the conserved F or W. A D gene is named only where the DNA matches it firmly. The size of a clone is reported for some rows only, either as once, few or many, or as a class for expanded clones.

D,size,J,V,CDR3,DNA
TRBD1,-,TRBJ1-2,TRBV18,CASSPRQGALDGYTF,TGTGCCAGCTCACCCAGACAGGGGGCATTGGATGGCTACACCTTC
TRBD2,once,TRBJ2-1,TRBV2,CASRTSGSYNEQFF,TGTGCCAGCAGGACTAGCGGGTCTTACAATGAGCAGTTCTTC
TRBD2,once,TRBJ2-7,TRBV2,CASSVAETSSEQYF,TGTGCCAGCAGTGTTGCCGAGACTAGCTCCGAGCAGTACTTC
-,-,TRBJ2-1,TRBV27,CASSSGQPGYNEQFF,TGTGCCAGCAGTTCCGGACAGCCCGGATACAATGAGCAGTTCTTC
-,-,TRBJ1-2,TRBV11-2,CASRSASGRGRYGYTF,TGTGCCAGCAGATCCGCCTCGGGCAGGGGAAGATATGGCTACACCTTC
-,few,TRBJ1-1,TRBV24-1,CATPPRGGSINTEAFF,TGTGCCACCCCACCGAGGGGGGGCAGCATTAACACTGAAGCTTTCTTT
-,-,TRBJ1-2,TRBV5-1,CARPIPRVGYGYTF,TGCGCCAGACCAATTCCCAGGGTAGGCTATGGCTACACCTTC
TRBD2,once,TRBJ2-3,TRBV6-2/TRBV6-3,CASSKAGLATDTQYF,TGTGCCAGCAGCAAGGCGGGACTAGCGACAGATACGCAGTATTTT
-,-,TRBJ2-1,TRBV10-3,CAINSGAYEQFF,TGTGCCATCAATTCTGGGGCGTATGAGCAGTTCTTC
-,-,TRBJ1-1,TRBV27,CASSFNRNTEAFF,TGTGCCAGCAGTTTTAACAGGAACACTGAAGCTTTCTTT
-,once,TRBJ1-1,TRBV25-1,CASSESGRVGNTEAFF,TGTGCCAGCAGTGAATCGGGCAGGGTGGGGAACACTGAAGCTTTCTTT
TRBD1,-,TRBJ2-5,TRBV10-2,CASNPRTGQETQYF,TGCGCCAGCAATCCGAGGACAGGGCAAGAGACCCAGTACTTC
-,few,TRBJ1-1,TRBV5-1,CASSFLSMNTEAFF,TGCGCCAGCAGCTTTCTAAGCATGAACACTGAAGCTTTCTTT
TRBD1,-,TRBJ2-2,TRBV4-3,CASSPMGLTGGGELFF,TGCGCCAGCAGCCCGATGGGACTCACAGGGGGCGGGGAGCTGTTTTTT
TRBD1,-,TRBJ2-2,TRBV3-1/TRBV3-2,CASSHSGTGNTGELFF,TGTGCCAGCAGCCACTCCGGGACAGGGAACACCGGGGAGCTGTTTTTT
TRBD1,-,TRBJ1-1,TRBV3-1/TRBV3-2,CASSFLTGGTEAFF,TGTGCCAGCAGCTTCCTGACAGGGGGAACTGAAGCTTTCTTT
-,-,TRBJ1-6,TRBV6-5,CASSYRQGNSPLHF,TGTGCCAGCAGTTACAGGCAGGGGAACTCACCCCTCCACTTT
TRBD2,-,TRBJ2-3,TRBV6-1,CASSEKLAGVTDTQYF,TGTGCCAGCAGTGAAAAACTAGCGGGAGTCACAGATACGCAGTATTTT
TRBD2,-,TRBJ2-1,TRBV18,CASSPDGRFYEQFF,TGTGCCAGCTCACCCGACGGGAGGTTCTATGAGCAGTTCTTC
-,-,TRBJ1-1,TRBV12-3/TRBV12-4,CASRLSGNTEAFF,TGTGCCAGCCGGCTATCGGGGAACACTGAAGCTTTCTTT
TRBD1,many,TRBJ1-6,TRBV18,CASSLSGTENSPLHF,TGTGCCAGCTCGCTATCCGGGACAGAAAATTCACCCCTCCACTTT
-,-,TRBJ1-1,TRBV3-1/TRBV3-2,CASSQGGGVSSAFF,TGTGCCAGCAGCCAAGGAGGTGGGGTTTCTAGCGCTTTCTTT
TRBD2,-,TRBJ2-1,TRBV19,CASSTSGGYNEQFF,TGTGCCAGTTCAACTAGCGGGGGCTACAATGAGCAGTTCTTC
TRBD1,once,TRBJ2-5,TRBV19,CASSPGQAGFQETQYF,TGTGCCAGTAGTCCCGGACAGGCCGGATTCCAAGAGACCCAGTACTTC
-,-,TRBJ1-2,TRBV5-1,CASSFEGGSYGYTF,TGCGCCAGCAGCTTTGAGGGTGGGAGCTATGGCTACACCTTC
TRBD2,few,TRBJ2-4,TRBV5-1,CASSLELAGAKNIQYF,TGCGCCAGCAGCTTGGAACTAGCGGGAGCCAAAAACATTCAGTACTTC
-,-,TRBJ1-2,TRBV14,CASSQFQGLRGYTF,TGTGCCAGCAGCCAATTCCAGGGCCTGCGGGGCTACACCTTC
TRBD1,-,TRBJ1-4,TRBV7-9,CASSLIQGGTNEKLFF,TGTGCCAGCAGCTTAATACAGGGGGGGACTAATGAAAAACTGTTTTTT
-,-,TRBJ1-5,TRBV2,CASSEGDYQPQHF,TGTGCCAGCAGTGAGGGAGATTATCAGCCCCAGCATTTT
TRBD2,-,TRBJ2-1,TRBV5-1,CASSVSGSGYNEQFF,TGCGCCAGCAGCGTTAGCGGGAGTGGGTACAATGAGCAGTTCTTC
TRBD2,-,TRBJ2-5,TRBV19,CASSTGLAGGTETQYF,TGTGCCAGTAGTACCGGACTAGCGGGAGGTACAGAGACCCAGTACTTC
-,-,TRBJ1-5,TRBV10-3,CAIKREGNQPQHF,TGTGCCATCAAACGTGAGGGCAATCAGCCCCAGCATTTT
TRBD2,-,TRBJ2-3,TRBV2,CATRLAGYTDTQYF,TGTGCCACAAGACTAGCGGGGTATACAGATACGCAGTATTTT
TRBD1,few,TRBJ2-1,TRBV19,CASIRTGGSYNEQFF,TGTGCCAGTATCCGGACAGGGGGTTCCTACAATGAGCAGTTCTTC
-,-,TRBJ2-5,TRBV7-2,CASSLGVVAVGQETQYF,TGTGCCAGCAGCTTAGGGGTAGTAGCTGTGGGCCAAGAGACCCAGTACTTC
TRBD2,-,TRBJ2-3,TRBV20-1,CSASGGLAPTDTQYF,TGCAGTGCTAGTGGGGGACTAGCCCCCACAGATACGCAGTATTTT
TRBD1,-,TRBJ1-1,TRBV19,CASRRGRGNLNTEAFF,TGTGCCAGTAGAAGGGGCAGGGGGAACTTGAACACTGAAGCTTTCTTT
TRBD2,-,TRBJ2-5,TRBV7-9,CASTAGGIETQYF,TGTGCCAGCACCGCCGGGGGGATAGAGACCCAGTACTTC
-,-,TRBJ2-4,TRBV9,CASSPQEGTNIQYF,TGTGCCAGCAGCCCCCAAGAGGGAACGAACATTCAGTACTTC
-,-,TRBJ1-3,TRBV16,CASSQNRFSGNTIYF,TGTGCCAGCAGCCAAAACAGGTTCTCTGGAAACACCATATATTTT
-,-,TRBJ2-7,TRBV7-2,CASSPGGYEQYF,TGTGCCAGCAGCCCAGGGGGGTACGAGCAGTACTTC
-,-,TRBJ2-2,TRBV2,CASSGWGGNTGELFF,TGTGCCAGCAGTGGGTGGGGCGGGAACACCGGGGAGCTGTTTTTT
-,-,TRBJ1-2,TRBV19,CASTPSGNYGYTF,TGTGCCAGTACTCCGTCGGGGAACTATGGCTACACCTTC
-,-,TRBJ1-2,TRBV6-5,CASSYRAGINYGYTF,TGTGCCAGCAGTTACCGGGCAGGGATTAACTATGGCTACACCTTC
TRBD1,once,TRBJ1-2,TRBV9,CASSVAGGYGYTF,TGTGCCAGCAGCGTAGCAGGGGGTTATGGCTACACCTTC
-,-,TRBJ2-7,TRBV19,CASSIEGGHYEQYF,TGTGCCAGTAGTATAGAGGGTGGGCACTACGAGCAGTACTTC
TRBD1,-,TRBJ2-7,TRBV7-2,CASRRDRGPYEQYF,TGTGCCAGCAGACGGGACAGGGGGCCTTACGAGCAGTACTTC
TRBD2,-,TRBJ2-1,TRBV10-3,CAISGLAGGPSSYNEQFF,TGTGCCATCAGTGGACTAGCGGGAGGCCCAAGCTCCTACAATGAGCAGTTCTTC
-,-,TRBJ2-7,TRBV6-5,CASSPQGNLREQYF,TGTGCCAGCAGCCCACAGGGTAACCTACGGGAGCAGTACTTC
-,-,TRBJ1-5,TRBV11-2,CASSSGDQPQHF,TGTGCCAGCAGCTCGGGGGATCAGCCCCAGCATTTT
-,once,TRBJ1-5,TRBV5-5,CASSLLSGYNQPQHF,TGTGCCAGCAGCTTGCTTTCAGGTTACAATCAGCCCCAGCATTTT
-,-,TRBJ2-2,TRBV5-5,CASSLGLTRGTGELFF,TGTGCCAGCAGCTTAGGACTGACCCGGGGCACCGGGGAGCTGTTTTTT
-,-,TRBJ1-5,TRBV6-5,CASMAGASQPQHF,TGTGCCAGCATGGCAGGGGCCAGTCAGCCCCAGCATTTT
-,-,TRBJ2-1,TRBV7-6,CASSPSSGSGEQFF,TGTGCCAGCAGCCCGTCCTCGGGCAGCGGTGAGCAGTTCTTC
-,-,TRBJ1-6,TRBV7-2,CASKLWADFENSPLHF,TGTGCCAGCAAGCTTTGGGCGGACTTTGAAAATTCACCCCTCCACTTT
-,-,TRBJ2-1,TRBV25-1,CASSATGSSYNEQFF,TGTGCCAGCAGTGCAACAGGGAGCTCCTACAATGAGCAGTTCTTC
TRBD2,-,TRBJ2-5,TRBV3-1/TRBV3-2,CASSLTGTSGSGETQYF,TGTGCCAGCAGCCTAACGGGGACTAGCGGGAGCGGCGAGACCCAGTACTTC
-,-,TRBJ1-2,TRBV3-1/TRBV3-2,CASSHPDSNYGYTF,TGTGCCAGCAGCCACCCGGACAGTAACTATGGCTACACCTTC